The rows below give T cell receptor beta chains drawn from one sample of a study of blood T cell repertoires in COVID-19. Here immunoSEQ multiplex PCR was the method, and the copy in TCRdb shows in-frame clones only, minus some. The data hold roughly 400,000 clones, with approximately 88% observed a single time. The sample comprised PBMCs or T cells enriched from blood (not recorded which). The receptors were sampled from a woman aged 40 to 49 with acute COVID-19. Each CDR3 is given with its conserved first and last residue. The order of the fields is V gene, clone size, D gene, J gene, CDR3 protein, CDR3 DNA. The D gene is left open where the match is weak. The size field is filled for only some rows; it gives once, few, many or a size class.

>TRBV15|NA|TRBD2|TRBJ2-1
CATSRDLGTRFFF
TGTGCCACCAGCAGAGATCTCGGGACTAGGTTCTTCTTC
>TRBV29-1|NA|NA|TRBJ1-2
CSVQTTNYGYTF
TGCAGCGTCCAGACAACTAACTATGGCTACACCTTC
>TRBV11-2|NA|TRBD2|TRBJ2-5
CASSLDGAVGEGQTQYF
TGTGCCAGCAGCTTAGATGGGGCAGTCGGGGAGGGGCAGACCCAGTACTTC
>TRBV30|NA|TRBD1|TRBJ1-6
CAWSNPTGVSYNSPLHF
TGTGCCTGGAGTAACCCAACAGGGGTCTCTTATAATTCACCCCTCCACTTT
>TRBV3-1/TRBV3-2|few|TRBD2|TRBJ2-3
CASSPRLAGISTDTQYF
TGTGCCAGCAGCCCTCGACTAGCGGGGATTAGCACAGATACGCAGTATTTT
>TRBV4-1|NA|NA|TRBJ1-2
CASSQDRGDYGYTF
TGCGCCAGCAGCCAAGATCGGGGGGACTATGGCTACACCTTC
>TRBV19|NA|NA|TRBJ1-2
CASSLIRGEGYTF
TGTGCCAGTAGTCTAATCAGGGGCGAGGGCTACACCTTC
>TRBV5-4|few|NA|TRBJ1-3
CASSSQYSGNTIYF
TGTGCCAGCAGCTCACAGTACTCTGGAAACACCATATATTTT
>TRBV30|NA|TRBD1|TRBJ1-1
CAWDRGVNTEAFF
TGTGCCTGGGACAGGGGGGTGAACACTGAAGCTTTCTTT
>TRBV27|NA|NA|TRBJ1-6
CASSLQALNNSPLHF
TGTGCCAGCAGTTTACAGGCCCTTAATAATTCACCCCTCCACTTT
>TRBV3-1/TRBV3-2|NA|NA|TRBJ2-3
CASSQPRGAGISSTDTQYF
TGTGCCAGCAGCCAACCCCGGGGGGCGGGGATTTCTAGCACAGATACGCAGTATTTT
>TRBV5-1|NA|TRBD1|TRBJ2-7
CASSLGTGGYEQYF
TGCGCCAGCAGCTTGGGGACAGGGGGCTACGAGCAGTACTTC
>TRBV6-4|NA|TRBD2|TRBJ2-3
CASSTLAGTDTQYF
TGTGCCAGCAGTACTCTAGCGGGCACAGATACGCAGTATTTT
>TRBV5-5|NA|TRBD1|TRBJ1-5
CASSSGQGHNQPQHF
TGTGCCAGCAGTTCCGGACAGGGGCACAATCAGCCCCAGCATTTT
>TRBV19|NA|NA|TRBJ1-6
CASSIGGGHSPLHF
TGTGCCAGTAGTATCGGGGGAGGACATTCACCCCTCCACTTT
>TRBV18|NA|NA|TRBJ1-2
CASSPPNRIDNGYTF
TGTGCCAGCTCACCACCGAACAGGATAGACAACGGCTACACCTTC